This TCR beta chain is from a study of preoperative IRX-2 immunotherapy in early breast cancer. TCRdb's copy holds only in-frame clones and misses some; the assay was immunoSEQ multiplex PCR. This table has over 20,000 clones, approximately 75% appearing once. Germline V CDR1 and CDR2: LNHDA, SQIVND (reference sequence). V dropped 6 bases and J dropped 7; count of bases not matched to a gene: 11. This CDR3 contains 16 residues. Treatment defined: preoperative locoregional IRX-2 cytokine immunotherapy. Sequenced here: lymph node tissue, sampled after IRX-2 immunotherapy. The chain recombines TRBV19 with TRBJ2-1, with TRBD2 matching over 11 bases. This clonotype was obtained from a human donor with breast cancer. CDR3 nucleotide sequence: TGTGCCAGTAGCATTCTAGCGGGGGGTCCCGTGAATGAGCAGTTCTTC. Its translation is CASSILAGGPVNEQFF. The full variable domain, its missing parts supplied by reference TRBV19 and TRBJ2-1, is DGGITQSPKYLFRKEGQNVTLSCEQNLNHDAMYWYRQDPGQGLRLIYYSQIVNDFQKGDIAEGYSVSREKKESFPLTVTSAQKNPTAFYLCASSILAGGPVNEQFFGPGTRLTVL.